The TCR beta chain described here comes from a study of blood T cell repertoires in COVID-19. As for the study in general: COVID-19 samples collected from the United States, Italy and Spain covered acute and convalescent phases. Nucleic acid was either cDNA or gDNA, and it came from T cells, B-cell-depleted T cells, or PBMCs.

CDR3 size: 13 residues. The ends were cut back, 4 bases at V and 4 bases at J, with 8 bases in the middle. The germline V gene has CDR1 SGHTA and CDR2 FQGNSA. Per the original methods: Amplifying reference gene primers gave estimates of nucleated cell counts. TCRdb keeps only in-frame clones here, not all; method: immunoSEQ multiplex PCR. The V and J calls and clone size are taken from that table; D and trimming were inferred from the DNA. The data hold about 400,000 clones, with approximately 86% observed a single time. V and J are TRBV7-2 and TRBJ2-1; D may be TRBD2 (5 bases). This clonotype was obtained from a human donor in a cohort sampled during active COVID-19. Input material: peripheral blood. Here the CDR3 reads CASSSREYNEQFF. Written as DNA, the CDR3 is TGTGCCAGCAGCTCGAGGGAGTACAATGAGCAGTTCTTC.